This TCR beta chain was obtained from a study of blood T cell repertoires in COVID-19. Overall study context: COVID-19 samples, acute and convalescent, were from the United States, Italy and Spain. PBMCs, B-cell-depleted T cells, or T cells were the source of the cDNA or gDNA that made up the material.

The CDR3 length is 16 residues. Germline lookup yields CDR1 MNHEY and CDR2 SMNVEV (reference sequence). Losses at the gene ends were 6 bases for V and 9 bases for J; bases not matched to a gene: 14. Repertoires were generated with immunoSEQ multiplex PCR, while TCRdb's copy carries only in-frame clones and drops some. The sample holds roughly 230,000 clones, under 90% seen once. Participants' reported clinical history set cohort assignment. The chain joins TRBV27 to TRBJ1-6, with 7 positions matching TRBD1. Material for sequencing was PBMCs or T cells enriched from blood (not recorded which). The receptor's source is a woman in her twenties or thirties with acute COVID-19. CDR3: CASRGITGTVFSPLHF. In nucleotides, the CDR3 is TGTGCCAGCAGGGGGATTACCGGGACAGTTTTTTCACCCCTCCACTTT.